Following are 20 T cell receptor beta chains from one sample sequenced in a study of monozygotic twins with inflammatory bowel disease. TCRdb processed the 5' RACE reads again and assigns one entry to each CDR3 protein, with no DNA. The sample data list roughly 330,000 distinct CDR3 sequences. Sequencing was performed on blood. The receptors were gathered from a human donor with ulcerative colitis or Crohn's disease, or a healthy co-twin of an affected twin (not recorded which).

V gene TRBV27 combines with J gene TRBJ2-2; without DNA, the TCRdb call of TRBD2 cannot be checked. Germline values: CDR1 MNHEY, CDR2 SMNVEV (reference sequence). CDR3 length: 16 amino acids. This CDR3 is CASRPWTGLNTGELFF.

V and J are TRBV12-3 or TRBV12-4 and TRBJ2-7; TCRdb's D call, TRBD1, is unchecked because there is no DNA. The CDR3 extends over 15 amino acids. The CDR3 protein is CASSPERDGYYEQYF.

The genes are TRBV12-3 or TRBV12-4 and TRBJ2-1; the TCRdb call, TRBD2, lacks DNA for checking. The CDR3 spans 14 residues. CDR3: CASSPPGGRDEQFF.

This rearrangement joins TRBV4-3 to TRBJ1-1; the D call from TCRdb, TRBD1, cannot be confirmed without DNA. The CDR3 contains 15 residues. Germline V gene data show CDR1 as LGHNA and CDR2 as YSLEER. CDR3 in amino acids: CASSQVGRQGPEAFF.

The chain joins TRBV10-3 to TRBJ2-3. The CDR3 contains 14 residues. Germline V gene data show CDR1 as ENHRY and CDR2 as SYGVKD. CDR3: CAISRYASADTQYF.

This rearrangement joins TRBV20-1 to TRBJ2-5; TCRdb indicates TRBD1, and absent DNA this call remains unverified. CDR1 and CDR2 (germline): DFQATT, SNEGSKA (reference sequence). This CDR3 has 12 amino acids. CDR3 sequence: CSALTDQETQYF.

CDR3 amino acids: CASSPRGRGQPQHF. The rearrangement links TRBV5-6 to TRBJ1-5; TCRdb reports TRBD1, a call that lacks DNA to check it against. Germline V lookup: CDR1 SGHDT, CDR2 YYEEEE. There are 14 residues in the CDR3.

The CDR3 loop reads CASSLIDTANTGELFF. V is TRBV7-8 and J is TRBJ2-2. Per germline, CDR1 SGHVS and CDR2 FQNEAQ. This CDR3 comprises 16 residues. Looking up the rest from reference TRBV7-8 and TRBJ2-2 gives the full variable domain: GAGVSQSPRYKVAKRGQDVALRCDPISGHVSLFWYQQALGQGPEFLTYFQNEAQLDKSGLPSDRFFAERPEGSVSTLKIQRTQQEDSAVYLCASSLIDTANTGELFFGEGSRLTVL.

The chain couples TRBV20-1 to TRBJ1-2; there is no DNA to check the TCRdb D call of TRBD1. Germline CDR1 DFQATT, CDR2 SNEGSKA (reference sequence). This CDR3 region has 14 residues. Here the CDR3 reads CSALRDRINYGYTF.

The chain combines TRBV4-1 with TRBJ2-4; TCRdb returns TRBD2, unconfirmable since there is no DNA. The CDR3 consists of 18 residues. From germline, CDR1 is MGHRA and CDR2 YSYEKL. The CDR3 loop reads CASSQSGARASGLSIQYF.

The chain couples TRBV28 to TRBJ2-3; TCRdb gives TRBD2 as the D gene, but with no DNA this cannot be confirmed. Per the germline V gene, CDR1 is MDHEN and CDR2 is SYDVKM. The CDR3 length is 11 residues. CDR3: CASGLADTQYF.

The chain couples TRBV28 to TRBJ1-5; TCRdb's D call of TRBD1 is untestable without DNA. Germline CDR1 reads MDHEN; CDR2 reads SYDVKM. CDR3 length equals 14 residues. This CDR3 reads CASSRGTGGQPQHF.

This chain connects TRBV7-9 to TRBJ2-2; TCRdb's D call of TRBD2 is untestable without DNA. Germline CDR1 reads SEHNR; CDR2 reads FQNEAQ (reference sequence). This CDR3 contains 15 residues. The CDR3 loop is CASSPRAWNTGELFF.

The genes are TRBV11-2 and TRBJ1-1; TCRdb outputs TRBD1, but without DNA this stays unchecked. This CDR3 region has 15 residues. Germline CDR1 is SGHAT and CDR2 is FQNNGV. CDR3 in amino acids: CASSLARGQSSEAFF.

The V and J genes are TRBV6-6 and TRBJ1-5. There are 12 residues in the CDR3. Germline V gene sequence: CDR1 MNHNY, CDR2 SVGAGI (reference sequence). The CDR3 is CASRGSNQPQHF.

The chain employs TRBV21-1 and TRBJ2-2; TCRdb gives TRBD1 as the D gene, but with no DNA this cannot be confirmed. TRBV21-1 is marked as a pseudogene. The CDR3 covers 20 residues. CDR3 protein: CASSKARPAPQRANTGELFF.

This rearrangement joins TRBV18 to TRBJ1-2. The CDR3 contains 13 residues. Looked up from germline, CDR1 is KGHSH and CDR2 is LQKENI. CDR3 sequence reads: CASSPDLSYGYTF.

The chain is built from TRBV6-1 and TRBJ1-1. Germline V gene data show CDR1 as MNHNS and CDR2 as SASEGT. The CDR3 is 15 amino acids. The CDR3 reads CASSALQRVNTEAFF.

The V and J genes are TRBV2 and TRBJ2-7; no DNA is available, so the TRBD1 call from TCRdb remains unchecked. CDR1 and CDR2 (germline): SNHLY, FYNNEI. The CDR3 loop spans 14 amino acids. The CDR3 sequence is CASSDLQGFDEQYF.

V usage is TRBV20-1 and J usage is TRBJ2-7; TCRdb designates TRBD2, a call that cannot be tested without DNA. Looked up from germline, CDR1 is DFQATT and CDR2 is SNEGSKA (reference sequence). The CDR3 covers 15 residues. The CDR3 sequence: CSARGGRTVPYEQYF.